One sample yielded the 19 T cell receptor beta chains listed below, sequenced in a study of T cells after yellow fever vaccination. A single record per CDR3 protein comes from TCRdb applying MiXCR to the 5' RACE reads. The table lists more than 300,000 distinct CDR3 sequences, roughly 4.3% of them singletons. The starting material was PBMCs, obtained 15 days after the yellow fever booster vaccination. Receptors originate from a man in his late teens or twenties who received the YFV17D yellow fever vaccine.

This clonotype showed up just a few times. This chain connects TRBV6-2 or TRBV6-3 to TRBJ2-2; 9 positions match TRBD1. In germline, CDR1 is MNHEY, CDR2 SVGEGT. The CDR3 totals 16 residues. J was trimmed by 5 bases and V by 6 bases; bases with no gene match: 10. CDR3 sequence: CASSRTGTGLTGELFF. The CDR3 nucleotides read TGTGCCAGCAGCAGAACCGGGACAGGGTTGACCGGGGAGCTGTTTTTT.

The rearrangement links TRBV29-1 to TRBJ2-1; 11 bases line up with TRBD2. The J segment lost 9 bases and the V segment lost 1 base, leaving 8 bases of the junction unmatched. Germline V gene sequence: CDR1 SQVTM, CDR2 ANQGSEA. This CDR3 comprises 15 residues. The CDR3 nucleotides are TGCAGCGTTGAAGCTTTAGCGGGGGGGCTGGGTGAGCAGTTCTTC. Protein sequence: CSVEALAGGLGEQFF.

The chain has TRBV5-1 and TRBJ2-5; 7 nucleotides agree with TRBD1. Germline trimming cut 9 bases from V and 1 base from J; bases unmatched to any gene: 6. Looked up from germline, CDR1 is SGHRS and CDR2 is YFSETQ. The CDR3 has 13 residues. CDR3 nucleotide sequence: TGCGCCACCAGTGGACAGGTCCAAGAGACCCAGTACTTC. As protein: CATSGQVQETQYF. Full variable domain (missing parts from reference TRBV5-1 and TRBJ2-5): KAGVTQTPRYLIKTRGQQVTLSCSPISGHRSVSWYQQTPGQGLQFLFEYFSETQRNKGNFPGRFSGRQFSNSRSEMNVSTLELGDSALYLCATSGQVQETQYFGPGTRLLVL.

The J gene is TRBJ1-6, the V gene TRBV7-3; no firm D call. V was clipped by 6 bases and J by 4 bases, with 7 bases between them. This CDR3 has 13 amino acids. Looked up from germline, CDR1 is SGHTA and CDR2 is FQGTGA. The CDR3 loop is CASRGPYNSPLHF. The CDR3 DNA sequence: TGTGCCAGCAGGGGTCCTTATAATTCACCCCTCCACTTT.

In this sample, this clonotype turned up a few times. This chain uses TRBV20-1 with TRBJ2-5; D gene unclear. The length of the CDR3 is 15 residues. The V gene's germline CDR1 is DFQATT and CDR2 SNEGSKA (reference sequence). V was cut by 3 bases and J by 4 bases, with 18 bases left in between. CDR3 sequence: CSASNPRTTTETQYF. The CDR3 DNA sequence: TGCAGTGCTAGCAACCCCAGAACTACAACAGAGACCCAGTACTTC.

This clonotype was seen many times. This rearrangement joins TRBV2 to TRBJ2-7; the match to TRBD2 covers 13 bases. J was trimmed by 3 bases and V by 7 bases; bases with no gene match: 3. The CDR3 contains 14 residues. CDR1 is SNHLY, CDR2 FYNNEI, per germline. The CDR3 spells CASTGLAGDYEQYF. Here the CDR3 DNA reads TGTGCCAGCACCGGACTAGCGGGGGACTACGAGCAGTACTTC.

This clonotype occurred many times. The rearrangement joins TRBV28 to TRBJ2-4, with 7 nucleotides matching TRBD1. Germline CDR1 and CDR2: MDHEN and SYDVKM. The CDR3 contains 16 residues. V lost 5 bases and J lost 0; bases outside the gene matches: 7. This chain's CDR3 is CASSGDRALAKNIQYF. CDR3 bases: TGTGCCAGCAGTGGTGACAGGGCCTTAGCCAAAAACATTCAGTACTTC.

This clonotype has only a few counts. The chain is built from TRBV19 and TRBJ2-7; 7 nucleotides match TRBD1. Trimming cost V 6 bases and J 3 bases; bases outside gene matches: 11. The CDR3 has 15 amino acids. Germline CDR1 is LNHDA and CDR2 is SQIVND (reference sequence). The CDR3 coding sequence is TGTGCCAGTAGAGACCGGGGTACAGGGGTCTACGAGCAGTACTTC. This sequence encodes CASRDRGTGVYEQYF.

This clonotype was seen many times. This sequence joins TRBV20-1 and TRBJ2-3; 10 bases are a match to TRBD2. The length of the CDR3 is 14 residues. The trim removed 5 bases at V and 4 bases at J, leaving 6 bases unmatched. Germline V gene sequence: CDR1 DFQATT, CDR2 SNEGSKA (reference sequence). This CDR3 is CSAPSSGRPDTQYF. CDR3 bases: TGCAGTGCTCCCTCTAGCGGGAGACCAGATACGCAGTATTTT.

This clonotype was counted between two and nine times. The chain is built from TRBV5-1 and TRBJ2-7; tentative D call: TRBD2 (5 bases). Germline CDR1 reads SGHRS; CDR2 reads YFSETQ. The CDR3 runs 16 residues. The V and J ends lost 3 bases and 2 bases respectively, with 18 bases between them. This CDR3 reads CASSSDERFPTYEQYF. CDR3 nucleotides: TGCGCCAGCAGCTCGGACGAGCGGTTTCCAACCTACGAGCAGTACTTC.

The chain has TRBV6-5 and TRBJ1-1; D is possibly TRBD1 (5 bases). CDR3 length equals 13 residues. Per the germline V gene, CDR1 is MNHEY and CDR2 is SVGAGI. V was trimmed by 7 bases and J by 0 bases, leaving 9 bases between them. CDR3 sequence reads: CASTGTLNTEAFF. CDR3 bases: TGTGCCAGCACCGGGACTCTGAACACTGAAGCTTTCTTT.

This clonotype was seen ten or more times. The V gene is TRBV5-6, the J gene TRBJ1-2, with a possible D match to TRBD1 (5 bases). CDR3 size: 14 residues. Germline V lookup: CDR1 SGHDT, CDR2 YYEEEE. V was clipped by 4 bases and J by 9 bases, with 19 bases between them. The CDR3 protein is CASSADRLGDRYTF. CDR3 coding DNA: TGTGCCAGCAGCGCGGACCGGCTAGGGGATCGCTACACCTTC. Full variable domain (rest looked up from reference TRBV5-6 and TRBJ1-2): DAGVTQSPTHLIKTRGQQVTLRCSPKSGHDTVSWYQQALGQGPQFIFQYYEEEERQRGNFPDRFSGHQFPNYSSELNVNALLLGDSALYLCASSADRLGDRYTFGSGTRLTVV.

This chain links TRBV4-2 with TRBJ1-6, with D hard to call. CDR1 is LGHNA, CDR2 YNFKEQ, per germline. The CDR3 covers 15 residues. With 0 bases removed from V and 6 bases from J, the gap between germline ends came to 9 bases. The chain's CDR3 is CASSQETVLNSPLHF. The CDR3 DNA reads TGTGCCAGCAGCCAAGAGACGGTCCTTAATTCACCCCTCCACTTT.

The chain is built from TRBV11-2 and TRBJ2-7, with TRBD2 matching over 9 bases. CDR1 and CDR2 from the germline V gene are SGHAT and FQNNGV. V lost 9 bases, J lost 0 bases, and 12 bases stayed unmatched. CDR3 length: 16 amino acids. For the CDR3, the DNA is TGTGCCAGTAGGGCGGGGGGGCTTGGAAGCTCCTACGAGCAGTACTTC. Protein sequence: CASRAGGLGSSYEQYF.

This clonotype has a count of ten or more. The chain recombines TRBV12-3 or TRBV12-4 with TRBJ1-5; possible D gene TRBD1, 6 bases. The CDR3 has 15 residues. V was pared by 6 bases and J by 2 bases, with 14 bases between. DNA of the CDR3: TGTGCCAGCAGCCACAGGGCGGACGGCAATCAGCCCCAGCATTTT. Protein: CASSHRADGNQPQHF.

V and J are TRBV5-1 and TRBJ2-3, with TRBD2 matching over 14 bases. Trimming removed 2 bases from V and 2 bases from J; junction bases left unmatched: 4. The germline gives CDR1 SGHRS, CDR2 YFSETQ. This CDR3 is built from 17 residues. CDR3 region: CASSLRTSGGPTDTQYF. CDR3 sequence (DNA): TGCGCCAGCAGCTTAAGGACTAGCGGGGGGCCCACAGATACGCAGTATTTT.

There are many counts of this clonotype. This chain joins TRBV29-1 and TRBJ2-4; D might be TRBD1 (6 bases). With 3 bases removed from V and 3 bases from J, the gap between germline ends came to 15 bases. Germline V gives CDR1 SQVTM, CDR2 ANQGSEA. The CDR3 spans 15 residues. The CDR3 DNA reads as TGCAGCGTTGAGCTCTGGGGGCAGTACAAAAACATTCAGTACTTC. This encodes CSVELWGQYKNIQYF.

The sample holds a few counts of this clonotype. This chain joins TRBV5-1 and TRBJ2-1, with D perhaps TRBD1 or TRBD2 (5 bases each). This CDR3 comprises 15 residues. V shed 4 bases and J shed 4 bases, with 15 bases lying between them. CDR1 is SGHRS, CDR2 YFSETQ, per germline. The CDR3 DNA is TGCGCCAGCAGCCGCCGTCGAGAGGGGTACAATGAGCAGTTCTTC. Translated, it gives CASSRRREGYNEQFF. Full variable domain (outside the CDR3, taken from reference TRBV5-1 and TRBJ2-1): KAGVTQTPRYLIKTRGQQVTLSCSPISGHRSVSWYQQTPGQGLQFLFEYFSETQRNKGNFPGRFSGRQFSNSRSEMNVSTLELGDSALYLCASSRRREGYNEQFFGPGTRLTVL.

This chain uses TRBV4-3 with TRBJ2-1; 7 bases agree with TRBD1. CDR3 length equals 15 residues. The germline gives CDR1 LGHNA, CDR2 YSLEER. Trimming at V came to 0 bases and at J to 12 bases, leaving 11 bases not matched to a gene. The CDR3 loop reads CASSQDSGTEVGQFF. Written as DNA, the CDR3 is TGCGCCAGCAGCCAAGATTCCGGGACAGAGGTTGGGCAGTTCTTC.